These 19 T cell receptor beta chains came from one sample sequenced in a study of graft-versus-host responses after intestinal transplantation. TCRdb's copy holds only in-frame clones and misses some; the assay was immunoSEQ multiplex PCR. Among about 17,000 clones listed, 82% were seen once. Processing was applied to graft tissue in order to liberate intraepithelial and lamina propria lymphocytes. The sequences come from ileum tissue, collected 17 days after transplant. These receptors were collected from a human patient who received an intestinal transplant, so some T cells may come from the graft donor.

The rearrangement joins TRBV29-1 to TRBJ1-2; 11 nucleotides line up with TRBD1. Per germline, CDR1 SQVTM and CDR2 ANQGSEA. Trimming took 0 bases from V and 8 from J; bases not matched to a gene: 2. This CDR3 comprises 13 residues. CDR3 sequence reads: CSVEEGQGEGYTF. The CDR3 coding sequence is TGCAGCGTTGAAGAGGGACAGGGGGAAGGCTACACCTTC.

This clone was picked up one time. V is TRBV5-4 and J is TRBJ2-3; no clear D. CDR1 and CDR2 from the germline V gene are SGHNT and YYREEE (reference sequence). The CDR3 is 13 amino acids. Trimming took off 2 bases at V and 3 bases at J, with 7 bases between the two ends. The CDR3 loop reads CASSFRATDTQYF. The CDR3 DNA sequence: TGTGCCAGCAGCTTTAGGGCAACAGATACGCAGTATTTT.

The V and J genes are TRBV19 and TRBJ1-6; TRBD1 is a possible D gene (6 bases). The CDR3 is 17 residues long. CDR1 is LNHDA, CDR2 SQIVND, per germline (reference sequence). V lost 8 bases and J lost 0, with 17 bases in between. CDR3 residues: CASSHRVVSSYNSPLHF. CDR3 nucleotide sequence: TGTGCCAGTTCCCACAGGGTTGTCAGCTCCTATAATTCACCCCTCCACTTT.

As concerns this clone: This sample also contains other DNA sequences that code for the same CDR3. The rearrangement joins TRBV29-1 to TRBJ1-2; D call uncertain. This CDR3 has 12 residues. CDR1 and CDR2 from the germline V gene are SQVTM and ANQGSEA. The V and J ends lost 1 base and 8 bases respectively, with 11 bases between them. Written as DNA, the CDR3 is TGCAGCGTTGAAGCCCGGATGGGGGGCTACACCTTC. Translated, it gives CSVEARMGGYTF. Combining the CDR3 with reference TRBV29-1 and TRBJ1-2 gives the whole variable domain SAVISQKPSRDICQRGTSLTIQCQVDSQVTMMFWYRQQPGQSLTLIATANQGSEATYESGFVIDKFPISRPNLTFSTLTVSNMSPEDSSIYLCSVEARMGGYTFGSGTRLTVV.

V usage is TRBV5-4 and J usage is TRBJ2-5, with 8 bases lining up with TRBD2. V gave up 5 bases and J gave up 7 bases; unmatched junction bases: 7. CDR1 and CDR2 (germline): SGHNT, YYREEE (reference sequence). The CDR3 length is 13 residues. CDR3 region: CASRGEAGGTQYF. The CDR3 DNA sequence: TGTGCCAGCAGGGGTGAGGCGGGGGGGACCCAGTACTTC.

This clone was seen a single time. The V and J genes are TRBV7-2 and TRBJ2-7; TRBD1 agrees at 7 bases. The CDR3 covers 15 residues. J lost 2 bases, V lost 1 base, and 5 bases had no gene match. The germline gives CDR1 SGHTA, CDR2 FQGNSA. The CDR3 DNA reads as TGTGCCAGCAGCTTAGTCCAGGGGGAAGCCTACGAGCAGTACTTC. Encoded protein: CASSLVQGEAYEQYF.

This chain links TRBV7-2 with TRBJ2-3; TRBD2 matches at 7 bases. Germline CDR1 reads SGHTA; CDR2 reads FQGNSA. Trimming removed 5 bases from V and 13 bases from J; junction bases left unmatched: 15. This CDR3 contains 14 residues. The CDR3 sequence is CASSPGLVGMFEYF. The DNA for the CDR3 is TGTGCCAGCAGCCCCGGACTAGTCGGGATGTTCGAGTATTTT.

The CDR3 loop is CACLGALNTGELFF. In DNA, the CDR3 is TGTGCCTGCCTTGGGGCTTTGAACACCGGGGAGCTGTTTTTT. The genes are TRBV30 and TRBJ2-2, with D possibly being TRBD1 (5 bases). V lost 6 bases to trimming and J lost 1 base, with 12 bases between them. Looked up from germline, CDR1 is GTSNPN and CDR2 is SVGIG (reference sequence). The CDR3 totals 14 residues.

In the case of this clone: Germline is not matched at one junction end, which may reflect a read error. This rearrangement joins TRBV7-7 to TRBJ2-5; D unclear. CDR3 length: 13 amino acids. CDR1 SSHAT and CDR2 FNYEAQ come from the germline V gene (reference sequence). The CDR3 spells CASSFIGQETQYF. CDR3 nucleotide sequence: TGTGCTAGCAGCTTTATAGGTCAAGAGACCCAGTACTTC. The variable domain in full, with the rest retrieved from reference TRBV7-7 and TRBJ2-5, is GAGVSQSPRYKVTKRGQDVTLRCDPISSHATLYWYQQALGQGPEFLTYFNYEAQPDKSGLPSDRFSAERPEGSISTLTIQRTEQRDSAMYRCASSFIGQETQYFGPGTRLLVL.

The CDR3 protein is CASIGPGPVGYEQYF. The CDR3, as DNA: TGCGCCAGCATTGGACCGGGTCCCGTAGGCTACGAGCAGTACTTC. The chain recombines TRBV10-1 with TRBJ2-7; unclear D gene. There are 15 residues in the CDR3. CDR1 is WNHNN, CDR2 SYGVQD, per germline (reference sequence). Trimming shortened V by 7 bases and J by 3 bases, and 19 bases separated the two germline ends.

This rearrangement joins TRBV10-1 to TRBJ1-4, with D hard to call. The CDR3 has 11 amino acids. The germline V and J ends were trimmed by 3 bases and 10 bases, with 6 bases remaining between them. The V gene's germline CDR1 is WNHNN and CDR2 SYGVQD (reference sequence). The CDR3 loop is CASSDWVKLFF. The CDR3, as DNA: TGCGCCAGCAGTGATTGGGTAAAACTGTTTTTT.

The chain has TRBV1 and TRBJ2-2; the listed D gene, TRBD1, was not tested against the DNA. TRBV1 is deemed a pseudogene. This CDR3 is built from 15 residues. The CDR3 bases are TGCACCAGCAGCTACAGGGGGCCGAACACCGGGGAGCTGTTTTTT. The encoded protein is CTSSYRGPNTGELFF.

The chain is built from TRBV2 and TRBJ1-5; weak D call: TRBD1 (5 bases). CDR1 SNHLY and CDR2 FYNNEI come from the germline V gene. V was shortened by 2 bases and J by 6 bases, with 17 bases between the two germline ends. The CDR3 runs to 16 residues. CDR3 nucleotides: TGTGCCAGCAGTGAAATATGGTCAGGGTTGCTTCAGCCCCAGCATTTT. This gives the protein CASSEIWSGLLQPQHF.

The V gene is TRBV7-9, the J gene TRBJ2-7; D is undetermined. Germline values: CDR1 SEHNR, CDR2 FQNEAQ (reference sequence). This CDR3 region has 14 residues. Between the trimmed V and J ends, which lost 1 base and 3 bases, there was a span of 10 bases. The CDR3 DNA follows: TGTGCCAGCAGCTTAGGGACGGACGTCTACGAGCAGTACTTC. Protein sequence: CASSLGTDVYEQYF.

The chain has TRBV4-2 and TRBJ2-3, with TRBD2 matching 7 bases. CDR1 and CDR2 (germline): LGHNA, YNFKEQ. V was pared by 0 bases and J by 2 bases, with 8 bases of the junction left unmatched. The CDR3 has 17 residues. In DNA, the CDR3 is TGTGCCAGCAGCCAAGATCAGGCGGGACTAATCACAGATACGCAGTATTTT. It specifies CASSQDQAGLITDTQYF.

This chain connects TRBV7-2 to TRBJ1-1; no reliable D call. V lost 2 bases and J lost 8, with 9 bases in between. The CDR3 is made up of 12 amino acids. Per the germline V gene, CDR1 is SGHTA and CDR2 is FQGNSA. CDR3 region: CASSLTALEAFF. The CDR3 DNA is TGTGCCAGCAGCTTAACGGCGTTAGAAGCTTTCTTT.

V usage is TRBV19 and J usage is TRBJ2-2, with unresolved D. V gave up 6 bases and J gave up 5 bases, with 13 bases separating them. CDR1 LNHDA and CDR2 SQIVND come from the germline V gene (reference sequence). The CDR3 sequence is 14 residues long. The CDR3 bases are TGTGCCAGTAGCCTGGTTTGGCCTACCGGGGAGCTGTTTTTT. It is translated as CASSLVWPTGELFF.

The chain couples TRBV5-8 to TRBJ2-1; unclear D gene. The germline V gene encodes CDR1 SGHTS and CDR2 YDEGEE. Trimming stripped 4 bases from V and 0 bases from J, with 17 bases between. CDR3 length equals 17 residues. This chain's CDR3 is CASSRLTGISSYNEQFF. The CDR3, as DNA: TGTGCCAGCAGCCGCTTAACTGGAATCAGCTCCTACAATGAGCAGTTCTTC.

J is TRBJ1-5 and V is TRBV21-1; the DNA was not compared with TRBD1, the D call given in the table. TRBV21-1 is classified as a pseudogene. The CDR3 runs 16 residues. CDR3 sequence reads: CASSPPTGTANQPQHF. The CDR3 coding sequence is TGTGCCAGCAGCCCCCCTACCGGGACAGCGAATCAGCCCCAGCATTTT.